The next 22 T cell receptor beta chains were all read from a single sample in a study of CD8 T cells in Susac syndrome. Reverse transcription of roughly 0.5 to 1 ug RNA was carried out with random hexamers. TCRdb reprocessed the immunoSEQ multiplex PCR reads via MiXCR and lists one record per CDR3 protein. The sample records 150,000 to 200,000 distinct CDR3 sequences, 85% to 95% being singletons. Sequencing input: CD8+ T cells from PBMCs. The source of these receptors is a human donor with multiple sclerosis.

CDR3 amino acids: CASGQGPTDTQYF. CDR3 nucleotides: TGTGCCAGCGGCCAGGGGCCCACAGATACGCAGTATTTT. The chain joins TRBV12-3 or TRBV12-4 to TRBJ2-3, with D maybe TRBD1 (6 bases). The CDR3 extends over 13 amino acids. Trimming removed 8 bases from V and 2 bases from J, with 11 bases in between.

The chain couples TRBV29-1 to TRBJ1-2, with D possibly TRBD1 on 5 matching bases. The CDR3 consists of 11 residues. The germline CDR1 and CDR2 sequences are SQVTM and ANQGSEA. Trimming removed 7 bases from V and 3 bases from J, with 9 bases in between. In nucleotides, the CDR3 is TGCAGCGCCAGGGAGGACTATGGCTACACCTTC. This encodes CSAREDYGYTF.

J is TRBJ1-2 and V is TRBV30; D remains ambiguous. Germline lookup yields CDR1 GTSNPN and CDR2 SVGIG (reference sequence). CDR3 length equals 12 residues. CDR3: CLLQSGNYGYTF. As DNA, the CDR3 is TGTCTCCTGCAATCGGGGAACTATGGCTACACCTTC.

The J gene is TRBJ2-7, the V gene TRBV4-1; D gene ambiguous. The CDR3 consists of 12 residues. V gave up 4 bases and J gave up 6 bases, with 10 bases separating them. Germline-derived CDR1 and CDR2 are MGHRA and YSYEKL. The CDR3 is CASSPQAGEQYF. CDR3 DNA sequence: TGCGCCAGCAGCCCACAAGCTGGCGAGCAGTACTTC.

This clonotype has only one observation. J is TRBJ2-3 and V is TRBV20-1; 10 nucleotides agree with TRBD2. CDR1 and CDR2 from the germline V gene are DFQATT and SNEGSKA (reference sequence). Losses at the gene ends were 8 bases for V and 2 bases for J; bases not matched to a gene: 16. The CDR3 is 17 residues long. The DNA of the CDR3 is TGCAGTTCTCCTTCCCGGTCCGGGACTAGCGACACAGATACGCAGTATTTT. Translated: CSSPSRSGTSDTDTQYF.

V usage is TRBV27 and J usage is TRBJ2-3; 9 bases match TRBD1. The junction had 3 bases not matched to a gene; V was cut back by 0 bases and J by 2 bases. This CDR3 spans 16 amino acids. Germline V gives CDR1 MNHEY, CDR2 SMNVEV (reference sequence). CDR3 in amino acids: CASSLSGQGITDTQYF. CDR3 in DNA: TGTGCCAGCAGTTTATCCGGACAGGGGATCACAGATACGCAGTATTTT.

This clonotype was recorded once. J is TRBJ2-7 and V is TRBV10-3; 7 bases align to TRBD1. This CDR3 is built from 13 residues. Germline V lookup: CDR1 ENHRY, CDR2 SYGVKD. The V gene end was trimmed by 5 bases and the J gene end by 4 bases; junction bases not matched to a gene: 5. Written as DNA, the CDR3 is TGTGCCATCAGTACAGGGGCGACTTACGAGCAGTACTTC. Translation: CAISTGATYEQYF.

V and J are TRBV11-2 and TRBJ2-3; TRBD1 is a possible D gene (5 bases). Germline V gives CDR1 SGHAT, CDR2 FQNNGV. This CDR3 contains 16 residues. V lost 1 base, J lost 0 bases, and 11 bases lay in between. The chain's CDR3 is CASSLVLGASTDTQYF. The CDR3 nucleotides are TGTGCCAGCAGCTTAGTTTTAGGGGCAAGCACAGATACGCAGTATTTT.

The rearrangement links TRBV12-5 to TRBJ1-2; TRBD1 agrees at 10 bases. V dropped 3 bases and J dropped 8; count of bases not matched to a gene: 6. This CDR3 comprises 14 residues. The germline CDR1 and CDR2 sequences are LGHNT and FRNRAP. CDR3 in DNA: TGTGCTAGTGGTTTCCCAGGACAGGGGGTCGGCTACACCTTC. It is translated as CASGFPGQGVGYTF.

In its sample, this clonotype was seen once. The chain joins TRBV3-1 to TRBJ2-1, with 7 bases aligning to TRBD2. The ends lost 4 bases at V and 0 bases at J; junction bases unmatched: 0. Germline CDR1 reads LGHDT; CDR2 reads YNNKEL (reference sequence). The CDR3 is made up of 14 amino acids. As DNA, the CDR3 is TGTGCCAGCAGCCGGACTAGCTCCTACAATGAGCAGTTCTTC. Residues: CASSRTSSYNEQFF.

The J gene is TRBJ1-2, the V gene TRBV25-1, with a tentative D call TRBD1 (5 bases). V dropped 6 bases and J dropped 4 bases, with 9 bases sitting between them. The CDR3 runs to 12 residues. CDR1 and CDR2 (germline): MGHDK, SYGVNS. CDR3 nucleotides: TGTGCCAGCAGAGGGGCGGTCTATGGCTACACCTTC. This encodes CASRGAVYGYTF.

The rearrangement joins TRBV29-1 to TRBJ1-2; no clear D gene. Germline CDR1 is SQVTM and CDR2 is ANQGSEA. CDR3 size: 13 residues. V gave up 3 bases and J gave up 1 base, with 9 bases separating them. The CDR3 region is CSVEEGSNYGYTF. The CDR3 nucleotides read TGCAGCGTTGAGGAGGGCAGTAACTATGGCTACACCTTC.

V is TRBV29-1 and J is TRBJ2-5; no firm D call. This CDR3 is 12 amino acids long. Germline loops: CDR1 SQVTM, CDR2 ANQGSEA. The V gene lost 7 bases and the J gene lost 3 bases, with 12 bases spanning the gap. The chain's CDR3 is CSALDGEETQYF. The CDR3 DNA sequence: TGCAGCGCCTTGGACGGTGAAGAGACCCAGTACTTC.

V gene TRBV29-1 combines with J gene TRBJ2-1; D is unresolved. The CDR3 runs to 11 residues. CDR1 is SQVTM, CDR2 ANQGSEA, per germline. Between the trimmed V and J ends, which lost 2 bases and 6 bases, there was a span of 5 bases. This chain's CDR3 is CSVEQLNEQFF. As DNA, the CDR3 is TGCAGCGTTGAACAGCTCAATGAGCAGTTCTTC.

The rearrangement links TRBV4-2 to TRBJ2-7; D ambiguous. Germline assignment: CDR1 LGHNA and CDR2 YNFKEQ. The V end lost 4 bases, the J end lost 7 bases, and 14 bases lay between the germline ends. This CDR3 spans 13 amino acids. The CDR3 region is CASSLYGTREQYF. Written as DNA, the CDR3 is TGTGCCAGCAGCCTTTATGGAACGAGGGAGCAGTACTTC.

The chain has TRBV6-5 and TRBJ1-1; no firm D call. Per germline, CDR1 MNHEY and CDR2 SVGAGI. The CDR3 consists of 13 residues. V was shortened by 2 bases and J by 6 bases, with 10 bases between the two germline ends. This CDR3 reads CASSYNGWPEAFF. CDR3 in DNA: TGTGCCAGCAGTTACAATGGGTGGCCTGAAGCTTTCTTT.

The rearrangement uses TRBV30 and TRBJ1-4; D is undetermined. The V end lost 3 bases, the J end lost 10 bases, and 6 bases lay between the germline ends. Germline lookup yields CDR1 GTSNPN and CDR2 SVGIG (reference sequence). The CDR3 is 10 residues long. CDR3 loop: CAWSGPKLFF. DNA of the CDR3: TGTGCCTGGAGCGGTCCAAAACTGTTTTTT.

This clonotype was recorded once. The J gene is TRBJ2-7, the V gene TRBV19; the D gene is possibly TRBD2 (5 bases). With 8 bases removed from V and 2 bases from J, the gap between germline ends came to 13 bases. The CDR3 has 13 residues. Per the germline V gene, CDR1 is LNHDA and CDR2 is SQIVND (reference sequence). CDR3: CASSGISTYEQYF. CDR3 in DNA: TGTGCCAGTTCCGGGATTTCCACCTACGAGCAGTACTTC.

V and J are TRBV6-5 and TRBJ2-5, with TRBD1 as a possible D gene (6 bases). The length of the CDR3 is 14 residues. Germline-derived CDR1 and CDR2 are MNHEY and SVGAGI. Trimming left V 6 bases short and J 3 bases short, with 14 bases between. DNA for the CDR3: TGTGCCAGCAGCCAGAACAGGGCCGAAGAGACCCAGTACTTC. This encodes CASSQNRAEETQYF.

This chain uses TRBV20-1 with TRBJ2-1; tentatively, D is TRBD1 or TRBD2 (5 bases each). CDR3 size: 13 residues. Between the trimmed V and J ends, which lost 5 bases and 3 bases, there was a span of 11 bases. Germline V gives CDR1 DFQATT, CDR2 SNEGSKA (reference sequence). CDR3 amino acids: CSAGQGDYNEQFF. CDR3 DNA: TGCAGTGCTGGCCAGGGAGACTACAATGAGCAGTTCTTC.

The chain couples TRBV27 to TRBJ1-1; 7 positions agree with TRBD1. Germline trimming cut 5 bases from V and 0 bases from J; bases unmatched to any gene: 3. Germline V gene lookup returns CDR1 MNHEY and CDR2 SMNVEV (reference sequence). The length of the CDR3 is 14 residues. The CDR3 loop is CASSKGQLNTEAFF. CDR3 nucleotide sequence: TGTGCCAGCAGTAAGGGACAGTTGAACACTGAAGCTTTCTTT.

The chain employs TRBV7-9 and TRBJ1-2; a weak D match, TRBD1 (5 bases). V was trimmed by 5 bases and J by 5 bases, leaving 18 bases between them. Germline CDR1 reads SEHNR; CDR2 reads FQNEAQ (reference sequence). This CDR3 contains 15 residues. CDR3 sequence: CASSPLYDSMYGYTF. CDR3 nucleotides: TGTGCCAGCAGCCCCCTTTACGACAGTATGTATGGCTACACCTTC.